This TCR beta chain was profiled in a study of T cell repertoires in cytomegalovirus infection. V dropped 6 bases and J dropped 7 bases, with 19 bases sitting between them. The CDR3 runs to 14 residues. Looked up from germline, CDR1 is MDHEN and CDR2 is SYDVKM. TCRdb redid the calling of the reads with MiXCR, one entry per CDR3 protein. The data show some 350,000 distinct CDR3 sequences, under 35% seen once. About this clonotype itself: Its antigen is unknown.

The genes are TRBV28 and TRBJ2-7; a weak D match, TRBD2 (7 bases). The receptor was derived from a human donor in good health (CMV status not recorded). Some clones in this sample may be carry-over from other donors' samples. The material was cultured PBMCs, obtained from culture after CMV antigen stimulation. In DNA form, the CDR3 reads TGTGCCAGCAGGCAAGGGGGGGGACGAGGGGAGCAGTACTTC. This translates into CASRQGGGRGEQYF.